This T cell receptor (beta chain) came from a study of cytomegalovirus exposure and HLA in healthy donors. Overall study findings and caveats: The HLA-A and HLA-B alleles of most subjects were reportedly predicted accurately from TCR beta sequences. Available immune exposure information was restricted to CMV serostatus only.

Vbeta (60) and Jbeta (13) primers were used in the PCR. Assay: immunoSEQ multiplex PCR; the TCRdb copy retains only in-frame clones and omits some. Found here are about 110,000 clones, around four fifths of them singletons; the top ten hold 1.6%. The CDR3 runs 16 residues. With V trimmed by 4 bases and J by 0 bases, 4 bases remained unmatched. Per germline, CDR1 SGHRS and CDR2 YFSETQ. Comments on this clone: Its antigen is not identified.

The specimen was PBMCs. The chain carries TRBV5-1 and TRBJ1-6; 7 bases line up with TRBD1. The origin of this receptor is a middle-aged man in good health and CMV-seronegative. The DNA of the CDR3 is TGCGCCAGCAGCCCAGGGGACAGCTCCTATAATTCACCCCTCCACTTT. As protein: CASSPGDSSYNSPLHF.